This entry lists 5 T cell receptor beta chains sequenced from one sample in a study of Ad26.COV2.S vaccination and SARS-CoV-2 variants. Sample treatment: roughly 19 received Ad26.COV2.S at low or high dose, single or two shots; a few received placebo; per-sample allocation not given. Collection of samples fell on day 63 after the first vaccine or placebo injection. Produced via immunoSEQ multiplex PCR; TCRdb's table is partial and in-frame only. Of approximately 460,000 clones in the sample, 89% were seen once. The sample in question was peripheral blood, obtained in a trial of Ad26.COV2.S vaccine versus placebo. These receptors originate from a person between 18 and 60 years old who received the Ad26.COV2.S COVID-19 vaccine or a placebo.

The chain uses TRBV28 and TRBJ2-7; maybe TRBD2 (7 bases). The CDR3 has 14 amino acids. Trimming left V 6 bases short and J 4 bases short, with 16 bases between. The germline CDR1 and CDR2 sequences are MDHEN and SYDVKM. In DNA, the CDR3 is TGTGCCAGCAGAGGGGGGGGATCCGGGTACGAGCAGTACTTC. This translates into CASRGGGSGYEQYF.

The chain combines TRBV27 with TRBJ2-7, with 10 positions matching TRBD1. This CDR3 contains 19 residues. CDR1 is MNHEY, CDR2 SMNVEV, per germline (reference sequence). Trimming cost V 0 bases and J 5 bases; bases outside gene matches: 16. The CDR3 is CASSLSGQGLSLAIHEQYF. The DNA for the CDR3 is TGTGCCAGCAGTTTATCGGGACAGGGGTTATCCCTAGCTATACACGAGCAGTACTTC.

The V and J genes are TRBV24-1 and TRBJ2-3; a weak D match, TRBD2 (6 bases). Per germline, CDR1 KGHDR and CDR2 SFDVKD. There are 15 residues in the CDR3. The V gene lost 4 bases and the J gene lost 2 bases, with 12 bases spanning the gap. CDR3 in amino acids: CATSDHGDSTDTQYF. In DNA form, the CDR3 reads TGTGCCACCAGTGACCACGGGGACTCCACAGATACGCAGTATTTT.

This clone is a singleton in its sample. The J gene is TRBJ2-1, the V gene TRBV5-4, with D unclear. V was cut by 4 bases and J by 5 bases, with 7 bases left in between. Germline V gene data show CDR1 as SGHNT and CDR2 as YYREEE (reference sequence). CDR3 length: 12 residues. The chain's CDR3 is CASSPHDNEQFF. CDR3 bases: TGTGCCAGCAGCCCCCATGACAATGAGCAGTTCTTC.

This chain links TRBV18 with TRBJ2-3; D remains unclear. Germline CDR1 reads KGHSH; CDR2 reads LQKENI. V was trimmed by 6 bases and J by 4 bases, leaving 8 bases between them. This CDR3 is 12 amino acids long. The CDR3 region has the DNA TGTGCCAGCTCCGGAGTGGCAGATACGCAGTATTTT. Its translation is CASSGVADTQYF. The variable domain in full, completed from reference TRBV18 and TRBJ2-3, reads NAGVMQNPRHLVRRRGQEARLRCSPMKGHSHVYWYRQLPEEGLKFMVYLQKENIIDESGMPKERFSAEFPKEGPSILRIQQVVRGDSAAYFCASSGVADTQYFGPGTRLTVL.